Listed below are T cell receptor beta chains from one sample, sequenced in a study of T cell therapy after organ transplantation. No antigen has been identified for these receptors. Here immunoSEQ multiplex PCR was the method, and the copy in TCRdb shows in-frame clones only, minus some. The table includes over 1,500 clones, about 78% detected once. The sequencing here drew on CD8+ T cells from blood, taken before autologous CMV-specific T cell therapy. The receptor set was obtained from a human patient who had received a solid organ transplant and had CMV disease. Each CDR3 is given with its conserved first and last residue. A D gene is named only where the DNA matches it firmly. Clone size appears in some rows only: once, few, many, or a class for an expanded clone.

TRBD1,TRBJ1-2,TRBV29-1,once,CSVEEGTGEAFGYTF,TGCAGCGTTGAAGAAGGGACAGGGGAGGCTTTTGGCTACACCTTC
TRBD1,TRBJ1-1,TRBV6-5,.,CASLPSGQAQSEAFF,TGTGCCAGCCTGCCATCGGGACAGGCGCAATCTGAAGCTTTCTTT
TRBD1,TRBJ2-7,TRBV4-2,.,CASSQITGEAYEQYF,TGTGCCAGCAGCCAAATAACAGGGGAAGCCTACGAGCAGTACTTC
TRBD2,TRBJ2-1,TRBV27,.,CASNAGLAGNNEQFF,TGTGCCAGCAACGCGGGACTAGCGGGCAACAATGAGCAGTTCTTC
TRBD2,TRBJ2-1,TRBV30,.,CAWSVSSGSVDEQFF,TGTGCCTGGAGTGTGTCTAGCGGGAGTGTCGATGAGCAGTTCTTC
TRBD1,TRBJ1-1,TRBV6-5,.,CASSYSPGQSTEAFF,TGTGCCAGCAGTTACTCGCCGGGACAGAGCACTGAAGCTTTCTTT
.,TRBJ1-5,TRBV9,.,CASSDGRPQPQHF,TGTGCCAGCAGCGATGGGAGGCCTCAGCCCCAGCATTTT
.,TRBJ2-7,TRBV30,.,CAWGGVREQYF,TGTGCCTGGGGAGGGGTTCGCGAGCAGTACTTC
.,TRBJ2-6,TRBV19,.,CASSTFQVDRTGANVLTF,TGTGCCAGTAGTACATTCCAGGTGGACCGGACTGGGGCCAACGTCCTGACTTTC
.,TRBJ2-7,TRBV6-5,.,CASSYGQSYYEQYF,TGTGCCAGCAGTTACGGACAGAGTTACTACGAGCAGTACTTC
TRBD1,TRBJ2-2,TRBV13,.,CASSIRQGNTGELFF,TGTGCCAGCAGCATCCGACAGGGGAACACCGGGGAGCTGTTTTTT
.,TRBJ1-2,TRBV29-1,.,CSVSDNPPRGYTF,TGCAGCGTTTCTGATAATCCACCTAGGGGCTACACCTTC
TRBD2,TRBJ2-7,TRBV7-8,.,CASSLSASGSYEQYF,TGTGCCAGCAGCTTATCGGCTAGCGGGAGCTACGAGCAGTACTTC
.,TRBJ1-6,TRBV6-5,.,CASSYENNNNSPLHF,TGTGCCAGCAGTTATGAGAATAATAATAATTCACCCCTCCACTTT
.,TRBJ2-2,TRBV9,few,CASSVKAGELFF,TGTGCCAGCAGCGTAAAGGCCGGGGAGCTGTTTTTT
.,TRBJ2-7,TRBV6-5,.,CASSYLTGGEQYF,TGTGCCAGCAGTTACCTCACAGGTGGCGAGCAGTACTTC
.,TRBJ2-3,TRBV27,once,CASSGRQGAEGDTQYF,TGTGCCAGCAGTGGCCGCCAAGGAGCGGAAGGTGATACGCAGTATTTT
.,TRBJ1-1,TRBV6-6,.,CASSPGGSNTEAFF,TGTGCCAGCAGTCCCGGGGGATCGAACACTGAAGCTTTCTTT
.,TRBJ2-2,TRBV19,once,CASTIVYGVGGELFF,TGTGCCAGTACTATCGTCTACGGGGTAGGGGGGGAGCTGTTTTTT
TRBD1,TRBJ1-2,TRBV5-6,few,CASSPGQWGGYTF,TGTGCCAGCAGCCCGGGACAGTGGGGGGGCTACACCTTC
.,TRBJ2-7,TRBV4-2,.,CASSQEVPVGYLTTYEQYF,TGTGCCAGCAGCCAAGAAGTGCCCGTCGGCTATTTGACTACCTACGAGCAGTACTTC
TRBD1,TRBJ2-7,TRBV28,.,CASSPRDRNYEQYF,TGTGCCAGCAGTCCCCGGGACAGAAACTACGAGCAGTACTTC
.,TRBJ2-7,TRBV27,.,CASSYIEGSYEQYF,TGTGCCAGCAGTTATATCGAGGGCTCCTACGAGCAGTACTTC
.,TRBJ2-5,TRBV27,.,CASGEAGAPQETQYF,TGTGCCAGCGGAGAGGCGGGGGCCCCGCAAGAGACCCAGTACTTC
TRBD1,TRBJ2-2,TRBV7-9,.,CASSSSGTGVTGELFF,TGTGCCAGCAGCTCCTCCGGGACAGGGGTCACCGGGGAGCTGTTTTTT